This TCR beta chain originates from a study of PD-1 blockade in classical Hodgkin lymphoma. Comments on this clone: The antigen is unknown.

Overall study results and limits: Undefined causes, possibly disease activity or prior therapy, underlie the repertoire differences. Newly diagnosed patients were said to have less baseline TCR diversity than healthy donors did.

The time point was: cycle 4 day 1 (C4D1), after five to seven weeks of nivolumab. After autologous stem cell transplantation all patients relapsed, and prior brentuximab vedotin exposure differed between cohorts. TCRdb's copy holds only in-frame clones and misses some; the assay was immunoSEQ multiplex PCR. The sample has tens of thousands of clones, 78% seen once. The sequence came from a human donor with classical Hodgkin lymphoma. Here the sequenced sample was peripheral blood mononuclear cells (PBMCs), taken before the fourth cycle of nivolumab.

The CDR3: CASSDSAGRSWFF. In nucleotides, the CDR3 is TGTGCCAGCAGTGACTCGGCCGGGCGTTCGTGGTTCTTC. V usage is TRBV6-4 and J usage is TRBJ2-1; D gene ambiguous. The CDR3 extends over 13 amino acids. Germline CDR1 MRHNA, CDR2 SNTAGT. Trimming stripped 0 bases from V and 15 bases from J, with 15 bases between.